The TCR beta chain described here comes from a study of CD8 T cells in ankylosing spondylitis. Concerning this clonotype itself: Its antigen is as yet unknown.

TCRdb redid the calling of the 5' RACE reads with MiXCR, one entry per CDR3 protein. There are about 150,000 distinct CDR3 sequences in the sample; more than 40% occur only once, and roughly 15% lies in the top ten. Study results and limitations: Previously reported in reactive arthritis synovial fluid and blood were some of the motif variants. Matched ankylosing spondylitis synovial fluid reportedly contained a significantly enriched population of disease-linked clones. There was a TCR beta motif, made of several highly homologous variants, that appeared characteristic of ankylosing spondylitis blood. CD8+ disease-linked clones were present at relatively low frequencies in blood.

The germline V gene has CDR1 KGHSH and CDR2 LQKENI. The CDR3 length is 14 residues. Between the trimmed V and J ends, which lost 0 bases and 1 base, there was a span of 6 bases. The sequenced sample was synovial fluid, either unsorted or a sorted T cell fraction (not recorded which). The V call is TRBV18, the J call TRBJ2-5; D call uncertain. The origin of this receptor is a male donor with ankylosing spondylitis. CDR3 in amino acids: CASSPPGPQETQYF. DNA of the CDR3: TGTGCCAGCTCACCACCGGGTCCCCAAGAGACCCAGTACTTC.